One T cell receptor (beta chain) is described in this entry. Its antigen remains unknown. Sequencing used immunoSEQ multiplex PCR; TCRdb keeps in-frame clones, though not all of them. The repertoire consists of around 150,000 clones, with 70% to 90% occurring once and the leading ten covering about 3%. The source of the sample is a study of cytomegalovirus exposure and HLA in healthy donors. Study overall: In a later analysis, the 100 to 150 validation repertoires were reported to have used the same platform as the 600 to 700 first-cohort repertoires. General observations from the study: The CMV antigen specificity of a few CMV-associated chains was confirmed through in vitro analysis. Among TCR beta chains, those listed as cytomegalovirus-associated numbered under 200.

Germline V gives CDR1 GTSNPN, CDR2 SVGIG (reference sequence). J was trimmed by 3 bases and V by 5 bases; bases with no gene match: 4. The CDR3 has 13 amino acids. The donors were part of the 120-subject validation cohort, which stood apart from the 666-subject first cohort. The rearrangement uses TRBV30 and TRBJ1-5, with 7 nucleotides matching TRBD1. The sample consisted of PBMCs. The clonotype originates from a woman between 18 and 29 years old in good health and CMV-seropositive. The CDR3 coding sequence is TGTGCCTGGCGGACAGGTCCCAATCAGCCCCAGCATTTT. Translated: CAWRTGPNQPQHF.